The T cell receptor beta chain described here comes from a study of T-cell memory formation after mild COVID-19 (TCRdb year 2021). With respect to the entire study: TCR sequence clusters from the two donors were found to be largely donor specific. In a couple of donors, T-cell clones that expanded and contracted after mild COVID-19 were tracked by sequencing TCRalpha and TCRbeta repertoires over time. The cohort was made up of two young adult volunteers, one female and one male, who were previously healthy. Study-wide conclusions, independent of this receptor: Only a couple of mild cases were covered by the study, and larger cohorts that include severe cases with pre-infection samples were considered necessary. The detection of some responding clones in pre-infection memory suggests that pre-existing cross-reactive memory T cells joined the SARS-CoV-2 response. Contracting CD4+ clones were found mainly in CM and EM memory subsets, while CD8+ clones were enriched in EMRA. SARS-CoV-2 specificity was not confirmed for the second-wave clones peaking on day 37. Clones contracting from day 15 to 85 had balanced CD4/CD8 phenotypes, while a second wave expanding from day 15 to 37 was biased towards CD4+.

CDR1 is given as SGHVS and CDR2 as FQNEAQ, both from the germline V gene. Trimming leaves V shorter by 5 bases and J shorter by 6 bases, with the junction holding 14 bases beyond the gene matches. The CDR3 goes from the cysteine to the phenylalanine over 18 residues. The CDR3 DNA has 54 bases and is translated from base 1. For sequencing, an Illumina NovaSeq 6000 was employed. cDNA libraries for TCRalpha and TCRbeta were prepared by 5'RACE using constant-segment primers, with sample barcodes and unique molecular identifiers added. RNA was extracted from every sample with Trizol reagent. Libraries were amplified in two PCR steps, with a second sample barcode and Illumina TruSeq adapters added in the second step. The libraries were sequenced on an Illumina NovaSeq using 2 x 150 bp paired-end reads. The original pipeline was this. Reads were demultiplexed and collapsed into UMI-guided consensus sequences with migec v1.2.7. With mixcr v2.1.11, UMI consensuses were aligned to TRA and TRB V and J templates and assembled into clonotypes. Clonotypes were classified as expanded or contracted when called significant by both edgeR and NoisET, with noise models trained on biological replicates. For edgeR calls, the thresholds were a false discovery rate-adjusted p below 0.01 and a log2 fold-change of 1. PCA with hierarchical clustering of max-normalized trajectories of the 1000 most abundant clonotypes was used as exploratory dynamics analysis. Separately sequenced CD4+ and CD8+ repertoires were used to assign the CD4 or CD8 phenotype of responding clones. Using fastp trimming at Q25 and MiXCR clonotype assembly, TCRdb reanalyzed the public sequencing data and kept in-frame beta chains. Every CDR3 protein is listed once, alongside the most common genes and DNA of its rows. The authors' filters were not applied to this entry. The sample table contains under 450,000 distinct CDR3 sequences; only one count was recorded for 20% to 30% of them. The ten top clones hold under 15% of the sample.

Ficoll-Paque density gradient centrifugation was the method used to isolate PBMCs. Concerning this clonotype itself: No cognate antigen has been identified for it. No base quality information exists; no much larger clone differs at one position.

In this chain, TRBV7-8 is recombined with TRBJ2-3, and 13 bases in between align with TRBD2. The material sequenced was PBMCs or a T cell subset sorted from them (not recorded which). The clonotype originates from an adult woman who had mild COVID-19 (a few samples of this study predate the infection). The sample titles of this study are shuffled in the database, so cell type and time point are left out; the donor was told from shared clones. The CDR3 in this case is CASSPFLGLAGDLDTQYF. Read as DNA, the sequence is TGTGCCAGCAGCCCCTTCCTTGGACTAGCGGGAGATTTGGATACGCAGTATTTT.